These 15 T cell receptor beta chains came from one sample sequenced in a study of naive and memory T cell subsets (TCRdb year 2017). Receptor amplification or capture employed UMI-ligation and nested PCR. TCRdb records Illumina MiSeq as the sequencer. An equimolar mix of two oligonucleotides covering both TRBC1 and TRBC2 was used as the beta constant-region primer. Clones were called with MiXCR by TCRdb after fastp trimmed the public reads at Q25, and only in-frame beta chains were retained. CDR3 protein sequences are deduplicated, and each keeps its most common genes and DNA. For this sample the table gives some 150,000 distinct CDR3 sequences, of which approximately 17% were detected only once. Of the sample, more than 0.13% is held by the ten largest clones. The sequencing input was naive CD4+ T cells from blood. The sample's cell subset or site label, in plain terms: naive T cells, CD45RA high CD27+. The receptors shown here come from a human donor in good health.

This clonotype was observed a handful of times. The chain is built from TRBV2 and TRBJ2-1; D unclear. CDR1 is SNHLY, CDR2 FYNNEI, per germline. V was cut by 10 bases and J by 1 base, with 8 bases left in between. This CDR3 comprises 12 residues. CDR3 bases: TGTGCCACCACCACTTCCTACAATGAGCAGTTCTTC. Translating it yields CATTTSYNEQFF.

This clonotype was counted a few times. For the CDR3, the DNA is TGTGCCAGCAGATATCACCGGGACACTGAAGCTTTCTTT. Its translation: CASRYHRDTEAFF. The chain is built from TRBV7-3 and TRBJ1-1; the D is unclear. V was shortened by 6 bases and J by 3 bases, with 11 bases between the two germline ends. The CDR3 covers 13 residues. Germline V gives CDR1 SGHTA, CDR2 FQGTGA.

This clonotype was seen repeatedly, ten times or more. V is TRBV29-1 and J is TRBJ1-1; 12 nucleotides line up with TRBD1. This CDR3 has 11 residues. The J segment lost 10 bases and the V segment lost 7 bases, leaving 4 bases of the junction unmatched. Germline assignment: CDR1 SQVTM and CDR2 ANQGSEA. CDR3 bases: TGCAGCGGGGGGACAGGGGGCTTAGCTTTCTTT. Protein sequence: CSGGTGGLAFF. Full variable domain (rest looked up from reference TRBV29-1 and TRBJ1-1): SAVISQKPSRDICQRGTSLTIQCQVDSQVTMMFWYRQQPGQSLTLIATANQGSEATYESGFVIDKFPISRPNLTFSTLTVSNMSPEDSSIYLCSGGTGGLAFFGQGTRLTVV.

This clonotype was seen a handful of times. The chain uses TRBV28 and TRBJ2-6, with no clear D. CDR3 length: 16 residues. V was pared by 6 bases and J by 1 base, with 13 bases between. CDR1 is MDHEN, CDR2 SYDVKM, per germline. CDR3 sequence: CASSVDGISGANVLTF. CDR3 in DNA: TGTGCCAGCAGCGTCGACGGCATTTCTGGGGCCAACGTCCTGACTTTC.

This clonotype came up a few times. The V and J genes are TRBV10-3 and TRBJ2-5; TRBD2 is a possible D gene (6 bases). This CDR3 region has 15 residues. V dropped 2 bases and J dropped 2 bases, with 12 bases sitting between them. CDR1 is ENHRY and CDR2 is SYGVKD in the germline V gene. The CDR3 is CAISEKWTKQETQYF. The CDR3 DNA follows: TGTGCCATCAGTGAGAAATGGACTAAGCAAGAGACCCAGTACTTC.

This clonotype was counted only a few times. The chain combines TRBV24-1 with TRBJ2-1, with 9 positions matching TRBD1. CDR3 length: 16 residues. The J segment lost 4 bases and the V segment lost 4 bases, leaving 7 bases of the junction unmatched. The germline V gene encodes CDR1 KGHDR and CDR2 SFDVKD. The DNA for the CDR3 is TGTGCCACCAGTGAGCCGACAGGGGGAGGATACAATGAGCAGTTCTTC. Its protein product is CATSEPTGGGYNEQFF.

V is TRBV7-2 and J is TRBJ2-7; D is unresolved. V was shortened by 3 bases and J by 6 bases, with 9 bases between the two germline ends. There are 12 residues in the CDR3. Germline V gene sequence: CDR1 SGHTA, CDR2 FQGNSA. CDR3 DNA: TGTGCCAGCAGCTTTCTTCTATCCGAGCAGTACTTC. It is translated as CASSFLLSEQYF.

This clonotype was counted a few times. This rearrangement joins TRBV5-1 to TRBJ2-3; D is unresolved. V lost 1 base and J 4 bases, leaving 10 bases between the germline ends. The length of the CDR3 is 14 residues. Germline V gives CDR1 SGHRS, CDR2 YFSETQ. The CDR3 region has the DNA TGCGCCAGCAGCTTGCCGGCCCTACCAGATACGCAGTATTTT. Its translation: CASSLPALPDTQYF.

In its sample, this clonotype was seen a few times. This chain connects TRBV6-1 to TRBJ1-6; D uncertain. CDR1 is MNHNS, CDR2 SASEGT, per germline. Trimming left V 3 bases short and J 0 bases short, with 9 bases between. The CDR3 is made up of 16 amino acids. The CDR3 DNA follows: TGTGCCAGCAGTGATGGGGAGCTCTCCTATAATTCACCCCTCCACTTT. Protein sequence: CASSDGELSYNSPLHF.

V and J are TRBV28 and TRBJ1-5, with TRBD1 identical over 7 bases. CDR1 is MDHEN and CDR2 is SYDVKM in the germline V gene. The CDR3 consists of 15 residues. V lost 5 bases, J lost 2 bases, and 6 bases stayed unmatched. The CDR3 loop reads CASSLEGQRNQPQHF. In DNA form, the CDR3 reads TGTGCCAGCAGTCTCGAGGGACAGCGCAATCAGCCCCAGCATTTT.

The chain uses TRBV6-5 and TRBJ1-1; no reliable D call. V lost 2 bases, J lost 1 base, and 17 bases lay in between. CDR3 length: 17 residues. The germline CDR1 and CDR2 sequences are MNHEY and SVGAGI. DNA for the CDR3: TGTGCCAGCAGTTACGGGATTCTAGGTAGTCGGAACACTGAAGCTTTCTTT. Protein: CASSYGILGSRNTEAFF.

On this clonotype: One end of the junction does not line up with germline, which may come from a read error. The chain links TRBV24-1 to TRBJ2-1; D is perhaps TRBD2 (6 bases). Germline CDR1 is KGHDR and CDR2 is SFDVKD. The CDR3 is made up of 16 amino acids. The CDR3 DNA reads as TGTGCCACCAGTGATTTGGCGGGGCCCTCCTGCAATGAGCAGTTCTTC. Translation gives CATSDLAGPSCNEQFF.

The CDR3 nucleotides read TGTGCCAGCACCGTCACCTTAAATGCGGAGACCCAGTACTTC. As protein: CASTVTLNAETQYF. The V and J genes are TRBV6-2 or TRBV6-3 and TRBJ2-5; D is undetermined. Germline V gene sequence: CDR1 MNHEY, CDR2 SVGEGT. The CDR3 has 14 residues. V lost 7 bases to trimming and J lost 5 bases, with 17 bases between them.

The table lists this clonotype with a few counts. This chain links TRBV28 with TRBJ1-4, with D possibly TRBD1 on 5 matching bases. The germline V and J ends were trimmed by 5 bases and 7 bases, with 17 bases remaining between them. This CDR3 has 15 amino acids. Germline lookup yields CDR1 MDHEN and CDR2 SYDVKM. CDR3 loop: CASSVMGTVGEKLFF. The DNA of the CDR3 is TGTGCCAGCAGTGTAATGGGGACGGTCGGTGAAAAACTGTTTTTT.

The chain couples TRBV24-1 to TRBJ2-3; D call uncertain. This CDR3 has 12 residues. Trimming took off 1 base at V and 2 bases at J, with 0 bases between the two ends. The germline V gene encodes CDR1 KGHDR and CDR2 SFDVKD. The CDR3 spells CATSDFTDTQYF. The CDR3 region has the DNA TGTGCCACCAGTGATTTCACAGATACGCAGTATTTT.